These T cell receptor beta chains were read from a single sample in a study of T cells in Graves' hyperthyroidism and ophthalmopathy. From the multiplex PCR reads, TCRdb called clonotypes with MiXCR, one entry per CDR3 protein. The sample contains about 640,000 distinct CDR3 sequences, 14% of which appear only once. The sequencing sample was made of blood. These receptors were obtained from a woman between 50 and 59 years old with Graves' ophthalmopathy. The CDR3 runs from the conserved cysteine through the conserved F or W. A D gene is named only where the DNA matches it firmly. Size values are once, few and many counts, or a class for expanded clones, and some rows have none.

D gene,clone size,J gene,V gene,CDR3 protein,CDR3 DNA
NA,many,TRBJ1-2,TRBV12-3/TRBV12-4,CASRSGLNYGYTF,TGTGCCAGCAGGTCGGGACTTAACTATGGCTACACCTTC
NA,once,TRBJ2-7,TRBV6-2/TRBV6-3,CASIGESGPYEQYF,TGTGCCAGCATTGGGGAAAGCGGGCCCTACGAGCAGTACTTC
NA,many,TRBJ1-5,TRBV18,CASSPIDAFQNQPQHF,TGTGCCAGCTCACCAATCGATGCATTTCAGAATCAGCCCCAGCATTTT
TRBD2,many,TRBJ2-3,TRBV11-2,CASSYRPREGRTDTQYF,TGTGCCAGCAGCTACCGCCCCCGGGAGGGGCGCACAGATACGCAGTATTTT
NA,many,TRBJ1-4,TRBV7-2,CASSPSVGVNEKLFF,TGTGCCAGCAGCCCAAGTGTTGGGGTAAATGAAAAACTGTTTTTT
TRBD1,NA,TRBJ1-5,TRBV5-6,CASSQGTGRNQPQHF,TGTGCCAGCAGCCAGGGGACAGGGCGTAATCAGCCCCAGCATTTT
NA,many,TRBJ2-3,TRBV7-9,CASSLALRGRGADTQYF,TGTGCCAGCAGCTTAGCCCTCAGAGGGAGAGGGGCAGATACGCAGTATTTT
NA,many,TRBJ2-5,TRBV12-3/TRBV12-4,CASSYGGQETQYF,TGTGCCAGCAGTTACGGGGGCCAAGAGACCCAGTACTTC
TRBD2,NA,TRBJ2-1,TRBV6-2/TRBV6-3,CASGGRSGDRRRGQFF,TGTGCCAGCGGGGGTAGGAGCGGGGACCGTCGCCGGGGGCAGTTCTTC
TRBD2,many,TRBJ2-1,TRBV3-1,CASSQVGLAGVNEQFF,TGTGCCAGCAGCCAAGTTGGACTAGCGGGAGTTAATGAGCAGTTCTTC
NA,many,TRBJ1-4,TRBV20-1,CSAKQTESNEKLFF,TGCAGTGCGAAACAGACAGAATCAAATGAAAAACTGTTTTTT
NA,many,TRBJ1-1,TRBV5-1,CASSTTAETEAFF,TGCGCCAGCAGCACGACAGCTGAAACTGAAGCTTTCTTT
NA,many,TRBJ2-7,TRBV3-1,CASSPARSSYEQYF,TGTGCCAGCAGCCCGGCCCGGAGCTCCTACGAGCAGTACTTC
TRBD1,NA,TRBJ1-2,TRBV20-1,CSARDLDRVSGYTF,TGCAGTGCTAGAGATCTGGACAGGGTTAGTGGCTACACCTTC
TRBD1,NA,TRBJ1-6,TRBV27,CASSTLQGPSSYNSPLHF,TGTGCCAGCAGTACCCTACAGGGGCCGAGCTCCTATAATTCACCCCTCCACTTT
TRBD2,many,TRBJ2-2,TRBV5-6,CASSLAWAGDGTGELFF,TGTGCCAGCAGCTTGGCATGGGCGGGAGATGGCACCGGGGAGCTGTTTTTT
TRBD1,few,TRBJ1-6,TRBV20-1,CSASGRGTVGVAPLHF,TGCAGTGCTAGCGGGCGAGGGACAGTTGGGGTTGCACCCCTCCACTTT
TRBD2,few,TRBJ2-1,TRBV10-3,CATLTSGPYNEQFF,TGTGCCACCCTGACTAGCGGGCCATACAATGAGCAGTTCTTC
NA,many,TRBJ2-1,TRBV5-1,CASALGDAYNEQFF,TGCGCCAGCGCACTCGGGGACGCCTACAATGAGCAGTTCTTC
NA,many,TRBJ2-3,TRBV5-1,CASNTLGGTDTQYF,TGCGCCAGCAACACCCTCGGTGGGACAGATACGCAGTATTTT
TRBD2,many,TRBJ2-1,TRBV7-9,CASSSPTSGSSHEQFF,TGTGCCAGCAGCTCCCCGACTAGCGGGAGTTCCCATGAGCAGTTCTTC
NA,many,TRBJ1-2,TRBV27,CASSFAPAETINYGYTF,TGTGCCAGCAGTTTCGCCCCCGCGGAGACGATCAACTATGGCTACACCTTC
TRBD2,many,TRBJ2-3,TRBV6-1,CASSGQTSGISTDTQYF,TGTGCCAGCAGTGGCCAGACTAGCGGAATTAGCACAGATACGCAGTATTTT
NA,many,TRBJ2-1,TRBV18,CASSPDNEQFF,TGTGCCAGCTCACCAGACAATGAGCAGTTCTTC
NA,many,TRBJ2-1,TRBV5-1,CASSPQGHEQFF,TGCGCCAGCAGCCCACAGGGACATGAGCAGTTCTTC
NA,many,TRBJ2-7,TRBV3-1,CASSLRTGVYEQYF,TGTGCCAGCAGCCTCCGGACCGGAGTCTACGAGCAGTACTTC
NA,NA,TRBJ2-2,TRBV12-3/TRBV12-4,CASSFHRVAGELFF,TGTGCCAGCAGTTTCCACAGGGTGGCCGGGGAGCTGTTTTTT
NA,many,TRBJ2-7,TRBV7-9,CASSFPHDYEQYF,TGTGCCAGCAGCTTTCCCCATGACTACGAGCAGTACTTC
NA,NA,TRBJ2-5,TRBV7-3,CASSPLGRETPYF,TGTGCCAGCAGCCCCCTAGGAAGAGAGACCCCGTACTTC
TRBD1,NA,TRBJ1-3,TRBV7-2,CASSPTGTGISGNTIYF,TGTGCCAGCAGCCCCACCGGGACAGGGATATCTGGAAACACCATATATTTT
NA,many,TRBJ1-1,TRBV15,CATSRELITEAFF,TGTGCCACCAGCAGAGAGCTGATCACTGAAGCTTTCTTT
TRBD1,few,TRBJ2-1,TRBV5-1,CASSFRDRENEQFF,TGCGCCAGCAGCTTTAGAGACAGGGAAAATGAGCAGTTCTTC
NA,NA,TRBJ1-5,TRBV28,CASSPWRGNSNQPQHF,TGTGCCAGCAGTCCGTGGAGGGGGAATAGCAATCAGCCCCAGCATTTT
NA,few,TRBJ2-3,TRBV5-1,CASRARMGGTDTQYF,TGCGCCAGCAGGGCCCGGATGGGGGGCACAGATACGCAGTATTTT
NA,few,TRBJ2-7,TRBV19,CATRRGFSSDEQYF,TGTGCCACCAGACGCGGTTTTTCCTCCGACGAGCAGTACTTC